The rows below give T cell receptor beta chains drawn from one sample of a study of T cell responses to AZD1222 COVID-19 vaccine. Sequencing used immunoSEQ multiplex PCR; TCRdb keeps in-frame clones, though not all of them. The sample shows fewer than 120,000 clones, roughly four fifths of them seen only once. Sequences were derived from peripheral blood, sampled on day 0 of AZD1222 vaccination. All receptors come from an adult in good health. Both conserved end residues are part of each CDR3. The order of the fields is V gene, J gene, CDR3 protein.

V gene: TRBV9
J gene: TRBJ2-7
CDR3 protein: CASSPSRTGGYEQYF

V gene: TRBV11-2
J gene: TRBJ2-7
CDR3 protein: CASSSPGLRSYEQYF

V gene: TRBV25-1
J gene: TRBJ2-2
CDR3 protein: CASSEMGQYRGELFF

V gene: TRBV7-9
J gene: TRBJ1-1
CDR3 protein: CASSPGDRMNTEAFF

V gene: TRBV4-3
J gene: TRBJ1-4
CDR3 protein: CASSQAHRAFNEKLFF

V gene: TRBV5-1
J gene: TRBJ2-4
CDR3 protein: CASSLSTSGVKNIQYF

V gene: TRBV7-2
J gene: TRBJ2-3
CDR3 protein: CASSLVGTGRTDTQYF

V gene: TRBV18
J gene: TRBJ2-1
CDR3 protein: CASSPRDYNEQFF

V gene: TRBV6-6
J gene: TRBJ2-3
CDR3 protein: CASILRAGGTDTQYF

V gene: TRBV6-5
J gene: TRBJ2-5
CDR3 protein: CASSLTGNMETQYF

V gene: TRBV5-6
J gene: TRBJ1-4
CDR3 protein: CASSRSGATNEKLFF

V gene: TRBV7-2
J gene: TRBJ1-1
CDR3 protein: CASSLYDRGTEAFF

V gene: TRBV11-2
J gene: TRBJ1-5
CDR3 protein: CASSLERSNQPQHF

V gene: TRBV5-6
J gene: TRBJ1-5
CDR3 protein: CASSLFGGGSNQPQHF

V gene: TRBV7-2
J gene: TRBJ1-2
CDR3 protein: CASSLWGQAKDGYTF

V gene: TRBV4-3
J gene: TRBJ2-7
CDR3 protein: CASSQDYSYEQYF

V gene: TRBV14
J gene: TRBJ2-1
CDR3 protein: CASSQALRGSYNEQFF

V gene: TRBV28
J gene: TRBJ2-7
CDR3 protein: CASSLRFAGVNYEQYF

V gene: TRBV18
J gene: TRBJ1-5
CDR3 protein: CASSSRGAMDNQPQHF

V gene: TRBV5-6
J gene: TRBJ1-4
CDR3 protein: CASSQNGQAVNEKLFF

V gene: TRBV12-3/TRBV12-4
J gene: TRBJ2-1
CDR3 protein: CASKGREKNEQFF

V gene: TRBV28
J gene: TRBJ1-2
CDR3 protein: CASSPGLGGYTF

V gene: TRBV6-5
J gene: TRBJ1-2
CDR3 protein: CASSYLGTNYGYTF

V gene: TRBV10-1
J gene: TRBJ1-2
CDR3 protein: CASSEGVNYGYTF

V gene: TRBV27
J gene: TRBJ1-5
CDR3 protein: CASSLRPGQGIWPQHF

V gene: TRBV5-4
J gene: TRBJ1-4
CDR3 protein: CASNRDRGEKLFF

V gene: TRBV4-2
J gene: TRBJ1-1
CDR3 protein: CASSRDGRGAEAFF

V gene: TRBV19
J gene: TRBJ1-2
CDR3 protein: CASKEDSSFYGYTF

V gene: TRBV10-3
J gene: TRBJ1-6
CDR3 protein: CAISELGTYNSPLHF

V gene: TRBV28
J gene: TRBJ1-2
CDR3 protein: CASTTPTTGIYGYTF

V gene: TRBV5-1
J gene: TRBJ1-2
CDR3 protein: CASSSGTGGRGYTF

V gene: TRBV7-8
J gene: TRBJ2-7
CDR3 protein: CASSLAWSSGSYEQYF

V gene: TRBV29-1
J gene: TRBJ1-5
CDR3 protein: CSVEVTVNQPQHF

V gene: TRBV18
J gene: TRBJ2-5
CDR3 protein: CASSPRGGVETQYF

V gene: TRBV27
J gene: TRBJ1-5
CDR3 protein: CASPSAGYSNQPQHF

V gene: TRBV9
J gene: TRBJ2-7
CDR3 protein: CASSVSADPYEQYF

V gene: TRBV7-2
J gene: TRBJ2-5
CDR3 protein: CASSEGVAETQYF

V gene: TRBV28
J gene: TRBJ2-4
CDR3 protein: CASSPGGVAKNIQYF

V gene: TRBV28
J gene: TRBJ1-4
CDR3 protein: CASSPRRTGVNEKLFF

V gene: TRBV28
J gene: TRBJ2-3
CDR3 protein: CASSSQISSTDTQYF

V gene: TRBV19
J gene: TRBJ2-5
CDR3 protein: CASSAGQSVETQYF